This T cell receptor (beta chain) was found in a study of blood T cell repertoires in COVID-19. Study information: Samples representing acute and convalescent COVID-19 were sourced from the United States, Italy and Spain. The cDNA or gDNA used as material had been derived from T cells, B-cell-depleted T cells, or PBMCs.

Study processing details: Researchers report that nucleated cell counts were estimated from reference gene primer amplification. Repertoires were generated with immunoSEQ multiplex PCR, while TCRdb's copy carries only in-frame clones and drops some. Clone size and V and J calls were adopted from that table, with D and trimming inferred from the DNA. This table holds some 160,000 clones, around 80% found once. A few counts support this clone. With 6 bases removed from V and 0 bases from J, the gap between germline ends came to 15 bases. Germline CDR1 MNHEY, CDR2 SVGAGI. This CDR3 spans 15 amino acids. The source material was peripheral blood. The chain employs TRBV6-5 and TRBJ2-7, with a possible D match to TRBD2 (6 bases). The TCR was taken from a man in his fifties or sixties with acute or convalescent COVID-19. The CDR3, as DNA: TGTGCCAGCAGGGGGGGACTCCTCGGCTCCTACGAGCAGTACTTC. It encodes CASRGGLLGSYEQYF.